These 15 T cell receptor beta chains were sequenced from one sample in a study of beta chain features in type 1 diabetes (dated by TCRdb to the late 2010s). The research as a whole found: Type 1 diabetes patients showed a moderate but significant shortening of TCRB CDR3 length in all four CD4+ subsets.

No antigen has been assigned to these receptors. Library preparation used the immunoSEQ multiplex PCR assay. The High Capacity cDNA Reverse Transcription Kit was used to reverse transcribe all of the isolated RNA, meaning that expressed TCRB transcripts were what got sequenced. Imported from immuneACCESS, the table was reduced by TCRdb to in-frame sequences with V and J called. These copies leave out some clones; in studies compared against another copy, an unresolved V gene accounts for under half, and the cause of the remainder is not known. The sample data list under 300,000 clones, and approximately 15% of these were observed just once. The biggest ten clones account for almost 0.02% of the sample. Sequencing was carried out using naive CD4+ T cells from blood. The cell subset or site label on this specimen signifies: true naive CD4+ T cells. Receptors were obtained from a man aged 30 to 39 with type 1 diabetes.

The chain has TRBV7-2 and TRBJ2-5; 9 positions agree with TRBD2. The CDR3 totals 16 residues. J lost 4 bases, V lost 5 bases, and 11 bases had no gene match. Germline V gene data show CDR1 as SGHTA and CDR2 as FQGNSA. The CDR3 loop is CASSRSGSGVGETQYF. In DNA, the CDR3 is TGTGCCAGCAGCCGTAGCGGGAGTGGTGTCGGAGAGACCCAGTACTTC.

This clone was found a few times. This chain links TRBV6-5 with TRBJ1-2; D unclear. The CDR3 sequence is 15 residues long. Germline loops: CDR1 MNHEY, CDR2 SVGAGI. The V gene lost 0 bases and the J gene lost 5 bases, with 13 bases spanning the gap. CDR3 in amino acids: CASSYSRGSVYGYTF. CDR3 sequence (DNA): TGTGCCAGCAGTTACTCGCGGGGATCGGTATATGGCTACACCTTC.

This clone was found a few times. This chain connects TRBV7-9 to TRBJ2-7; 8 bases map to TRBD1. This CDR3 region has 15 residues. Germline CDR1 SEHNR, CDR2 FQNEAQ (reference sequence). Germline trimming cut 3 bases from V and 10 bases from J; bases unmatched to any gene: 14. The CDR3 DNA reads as TGTGCCAGCAGCTTTACCGGGACAGGAACCTACTATCAGTACTTC. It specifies CASSFTGTGTYYQYF.

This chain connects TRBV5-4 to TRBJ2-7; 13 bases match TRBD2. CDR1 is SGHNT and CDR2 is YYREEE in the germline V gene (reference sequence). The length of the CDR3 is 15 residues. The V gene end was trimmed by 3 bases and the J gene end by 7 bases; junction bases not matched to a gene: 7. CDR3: CASSYIGTSGAEQYF. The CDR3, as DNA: TGTGCCAGCAGCTACATCGGGACTAGCGGGGCGGAGCAGTACTTC.

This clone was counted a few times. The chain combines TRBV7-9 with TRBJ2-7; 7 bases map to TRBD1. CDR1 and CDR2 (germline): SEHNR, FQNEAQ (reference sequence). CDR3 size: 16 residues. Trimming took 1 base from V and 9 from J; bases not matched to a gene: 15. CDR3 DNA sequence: TGTGCCAGCAGCTTAGAGCCCCGACAGGGTACTACTACGCAGTACTTC. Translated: CASSLEPRQGTTTQYF. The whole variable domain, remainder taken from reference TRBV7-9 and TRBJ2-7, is DTGVSQNPRHKITKRGQNVTFRCDPISEHNRLYWYRQTLGQGPEFLTYFQNEAQLEKSRLLSDRFSAERPKGSFSTLEIQRTEQGDSAMYLCASSLEPRQGTTTQYFGPGTRLTVT.

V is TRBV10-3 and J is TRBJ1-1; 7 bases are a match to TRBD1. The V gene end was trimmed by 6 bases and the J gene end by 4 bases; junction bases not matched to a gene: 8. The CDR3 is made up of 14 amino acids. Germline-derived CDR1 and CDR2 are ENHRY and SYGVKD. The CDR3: CAISSTGSVTEAFF. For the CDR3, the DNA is TGTGCCATCAGCTCGACAGGGTCGGTCACTGAAGCTTTCTTT.

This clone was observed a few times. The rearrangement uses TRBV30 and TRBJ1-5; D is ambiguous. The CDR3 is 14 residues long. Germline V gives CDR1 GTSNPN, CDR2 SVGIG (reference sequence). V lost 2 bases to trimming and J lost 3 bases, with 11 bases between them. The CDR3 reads CAWSIGRNNQPQHF. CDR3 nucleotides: TGTGCCTGGAGTATCGGGAGGAACAATCAGCCCCAGCATTTT.

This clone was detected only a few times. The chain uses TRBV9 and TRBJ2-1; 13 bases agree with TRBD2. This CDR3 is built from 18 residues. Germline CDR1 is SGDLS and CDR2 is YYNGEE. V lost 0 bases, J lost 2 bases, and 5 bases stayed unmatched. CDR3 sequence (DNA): TGTGCCAGCAGCGTAGAACTAGCGGGGGGGCTGACCTACAATGAGCAGTTCTTC. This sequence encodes CASSVELAGGLTYNEQFF.

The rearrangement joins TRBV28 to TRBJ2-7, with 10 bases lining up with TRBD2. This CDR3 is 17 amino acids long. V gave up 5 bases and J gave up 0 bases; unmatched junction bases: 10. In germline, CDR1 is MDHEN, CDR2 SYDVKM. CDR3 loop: CASSHLRTSGSSYEQYF. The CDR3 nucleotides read TGTGCCAGCAGTCACCTTCGGACTAGCGGTAGCTCCTACGAGCAGTACTTC. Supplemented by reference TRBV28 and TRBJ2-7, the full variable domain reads DVKVTQSSRYLVKRTGEKVFLECVQDMDHENMFWYRQDPGLGLRLIYFSYDVKMKEKGDIPEGYSVSREKKERFSLILESASTNQTSMYLCASSHLRTSGSSYEQYFGPGTRLTVT.

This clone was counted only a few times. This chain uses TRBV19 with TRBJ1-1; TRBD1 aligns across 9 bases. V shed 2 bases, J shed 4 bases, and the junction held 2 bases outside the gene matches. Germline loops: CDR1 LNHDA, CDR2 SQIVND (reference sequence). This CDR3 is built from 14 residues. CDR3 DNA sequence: TGTGCCAGTAGTATATGGGGACAGGGCACTGAAGCTTTCTTT. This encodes CASSIWGQGTEAFF.

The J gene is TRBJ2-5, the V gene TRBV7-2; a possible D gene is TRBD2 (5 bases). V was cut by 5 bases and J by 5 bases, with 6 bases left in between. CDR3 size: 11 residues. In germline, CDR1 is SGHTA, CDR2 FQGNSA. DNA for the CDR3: TGTGCCAGCAGCCGAGGGGAGACCCAGTACTTC. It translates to CASSRGETQYF.

The CDR3 DNA follows: TGTGCCAGCAGTGAAACGGCAGGGGCGTTCGATGGCTACACCTTC. It codes for CASSETAGAFDGYTF. The V and J genes are TRBV6-1 and TRBJ1-2; the D gene is possibly TRBD1 (6 bases). V was shortened by 2 bases and J by 6 bases, with 16 bases between the two germline ends. In germline, CDR1 is MNHNS, CDR2 SASEGT. There are 15 residues in the CDR3.

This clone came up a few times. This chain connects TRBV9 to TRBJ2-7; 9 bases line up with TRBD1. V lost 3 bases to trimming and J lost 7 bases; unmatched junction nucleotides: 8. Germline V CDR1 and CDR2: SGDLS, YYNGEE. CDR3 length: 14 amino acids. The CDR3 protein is CASSGRQGGGEQYF. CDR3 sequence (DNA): TGTGCCAGCAGCGGACGACAGGGGGGAGGAGAGCAGTACTTC.

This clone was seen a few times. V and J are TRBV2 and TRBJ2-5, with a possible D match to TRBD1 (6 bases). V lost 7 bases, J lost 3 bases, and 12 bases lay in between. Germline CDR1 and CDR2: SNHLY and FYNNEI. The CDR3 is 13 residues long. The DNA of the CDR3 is TGTGCCAGCAAACAGGGACCGAAAGAGACCCAGTACTTC. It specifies CASKQGPKETQYF. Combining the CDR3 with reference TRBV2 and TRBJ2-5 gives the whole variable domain EPEVTQTPSHQVTQMGQEVILRCVPISNHLYFYWYRQILGQKVEFLVSFYNNEISEKSEIFDDQFSVERPDGSNFTLKIRSTKLEDSAMYFCASKQGPKETQYFGPGTRLLVL.

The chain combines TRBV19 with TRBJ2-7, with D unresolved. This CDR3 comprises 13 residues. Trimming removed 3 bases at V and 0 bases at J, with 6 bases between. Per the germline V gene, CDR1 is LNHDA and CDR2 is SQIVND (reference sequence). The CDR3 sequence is CASSIHSSYEQYF. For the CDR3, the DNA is TGTGCCAGTAGTATCCATAGCTCCTACGAGCAGTACTTC.